The T cell receptor (beta chain) under discussion was sequenced for a study of control samples from healthy donors and cancer patients. Assay used: immunoSEQ multiplex PCR; TCRdb lists only in-frame clones, some missing. The sample carries about 85,000 clones, around 90% recorded once. From germline, CDR1 is SNHLY and CDR2 FYNNEI. The CDR3 has 15 amino acids. The germline V and J ends were trimmed by 6 bases and 5 bases, with 16 bases remaining between them. Sequencing input: blood. This sequence was found in a woman aged 55-69 years in good health. The chain uses TRBV2 and TRBJ1-4; D might be TRBD1 (5 bases). The CDR3: CASSVETGRNEKLFF. In DNA, the CDR3 is TGTGCCAGCAGCGTCGAGACGGGGCGCAATGAAAAACTGTTTTTT.